This record concerns one TCR beta chain sequence. Its specificity is unknown. This specimen belongs to a study of cytomegalovirus exposure and HLA in healthy donors. The primer mix had 60 Vbeta and 13 Jbeta primers. This table comes from immunoSEQ multiplex PCR, and its TCRdb copy is limited to in-frame clones, with some not included. The data show approximately 130,000 clones, around 74% seen once. Overall study findings and caveats: The authors confirmed in vitro that a few CMV-associated chains were specific for CMV antigens.

The CDR3 runs to 17 residues. V was pared by 4 bases and J by 3 bases, with 15 bases of the junction left unmatched. Germline CDR1 reads MNHNS; CDR2 reads SASEGT. Sequencing was carried out using PBMCs. The origin of this receptor is a man aged 25 to 40 in good health and CMV-seronegative. The J gene is TRBJ2-7, the V gene TRBV6-1; 7 bases line up with TRBD1. CDR3 protein: CASSGPGTESKYYEQYF. CDR3 DNA sequence: TGTGCCAGCAGTGGTCCCGGGACAGAGTCGAAATACTACGAGCAGTACTTC.